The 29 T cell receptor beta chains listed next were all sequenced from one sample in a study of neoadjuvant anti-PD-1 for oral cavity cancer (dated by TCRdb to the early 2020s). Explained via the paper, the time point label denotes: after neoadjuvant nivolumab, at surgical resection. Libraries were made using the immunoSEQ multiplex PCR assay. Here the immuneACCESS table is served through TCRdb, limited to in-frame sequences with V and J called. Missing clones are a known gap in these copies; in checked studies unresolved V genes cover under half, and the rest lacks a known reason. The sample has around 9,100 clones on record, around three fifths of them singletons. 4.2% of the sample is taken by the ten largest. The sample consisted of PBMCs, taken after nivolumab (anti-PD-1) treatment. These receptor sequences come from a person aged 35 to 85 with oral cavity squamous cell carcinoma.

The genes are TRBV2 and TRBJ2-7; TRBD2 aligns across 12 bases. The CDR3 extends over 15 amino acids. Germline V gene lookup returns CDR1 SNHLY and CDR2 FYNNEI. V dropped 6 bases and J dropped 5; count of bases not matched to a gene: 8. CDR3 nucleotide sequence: TGTGCCAGCAGGAAACTAGCGGGAGGTCCCCACGAGCAGTACTTC. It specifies CASRKLAGGPHEQYF.

CDR3 DNA: TGTGCCAGCAGTTACGATCTATACGGGCCTGAAGCTTTCTTT. Encoded protein: CASSYDLYGPEAFF. The chain joins TRBV6-6 to TRBJ1-1, with D unresolved. V was trimmed by 2 bases and J by 6 bases, leaving 13 bases between them. The germline V gene encodes CDR1 MNHNY and CDR2 SVGAGI (reference sequence). There are 14 residues in the CDR3.

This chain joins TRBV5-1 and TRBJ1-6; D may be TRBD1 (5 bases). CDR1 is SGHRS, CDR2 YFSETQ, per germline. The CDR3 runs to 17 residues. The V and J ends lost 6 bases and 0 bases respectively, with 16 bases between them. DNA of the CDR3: TGCGCCAGCACCCGACAGCCCGTTAGCTCCTATAATTCACCCCTCCACTTT. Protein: CASTRQPVSSYNSPLHF.

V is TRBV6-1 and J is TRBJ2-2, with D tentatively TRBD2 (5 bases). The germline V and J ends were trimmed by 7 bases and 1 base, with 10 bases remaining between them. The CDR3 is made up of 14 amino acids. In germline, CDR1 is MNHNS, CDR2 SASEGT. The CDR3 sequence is CASKKRRNTGELFF. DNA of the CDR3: TGTGCCAGCAAGAAGCGGAGGAACACCGGGGAGCTGTTTTTT.

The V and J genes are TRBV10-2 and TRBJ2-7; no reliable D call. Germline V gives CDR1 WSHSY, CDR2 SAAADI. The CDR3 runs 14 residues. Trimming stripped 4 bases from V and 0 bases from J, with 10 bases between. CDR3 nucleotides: TGCGCCAGCAGTGCGAGGACCAGCTCCTACGAGCAGTACTTC. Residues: CASSARTSSYEQYF.

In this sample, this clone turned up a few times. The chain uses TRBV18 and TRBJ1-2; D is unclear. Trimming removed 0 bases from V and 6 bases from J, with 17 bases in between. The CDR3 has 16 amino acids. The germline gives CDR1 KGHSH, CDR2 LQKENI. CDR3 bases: TGTGCCAGCTCACCACCGGAGGGCGCGACCTCAGATGGCTACACCTTC. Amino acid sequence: CASSPPEGATSDGYTF.

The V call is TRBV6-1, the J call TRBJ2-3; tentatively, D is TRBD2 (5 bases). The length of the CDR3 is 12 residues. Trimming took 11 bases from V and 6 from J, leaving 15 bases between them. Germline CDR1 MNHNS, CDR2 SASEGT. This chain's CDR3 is CASRPGGDTQYF. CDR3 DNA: TGTGCCTCCAGACCAGGCGGGGATACGCAGTATTTT.

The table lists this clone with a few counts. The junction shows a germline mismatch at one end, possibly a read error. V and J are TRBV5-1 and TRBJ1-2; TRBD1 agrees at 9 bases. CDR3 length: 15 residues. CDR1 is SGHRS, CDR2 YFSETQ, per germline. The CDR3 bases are TGCGCCAGCAGCTTTACAGGGGGCACCCCCTCGGCTTCTCTCTTC. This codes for CASSFTGGTPSASLF.

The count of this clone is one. The CDR3 coding sequence is TGCGCCAGCAGCTTAGATACGGCGGCACTACTCAACTATGGCTACACCTTC. This sequence encodes CASSLDTAALLNYGYTF. The chain carries TRBV5-1 and TRBJ1-2; no reliable D call. CDR3 length: 17 residues. The germline V gene encodes CDR1 SGHRS and CDR2 YFSETQ. Between the trimmed V and J ends, which lost 2 bases and 2 bases, there was a span of 19 bases.

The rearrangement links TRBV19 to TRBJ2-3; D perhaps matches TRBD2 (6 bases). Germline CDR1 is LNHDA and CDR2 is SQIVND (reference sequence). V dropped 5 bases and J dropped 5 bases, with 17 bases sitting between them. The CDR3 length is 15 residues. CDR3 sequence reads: CASSPLGGAGDTQYF. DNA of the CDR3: TGTGCCAGTAGTCCCTTGGGGGGAGCGGGAGATACGCAGTATTTT.

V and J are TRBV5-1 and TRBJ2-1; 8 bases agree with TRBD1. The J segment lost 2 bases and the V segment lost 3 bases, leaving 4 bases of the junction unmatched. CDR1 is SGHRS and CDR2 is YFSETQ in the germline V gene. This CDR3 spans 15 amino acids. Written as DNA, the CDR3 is TGCGCCAGCAGCTCTACGACAGGGGCCTACAATGAGCAGTTCTTC. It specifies CASSSTTGAYNEQFF.

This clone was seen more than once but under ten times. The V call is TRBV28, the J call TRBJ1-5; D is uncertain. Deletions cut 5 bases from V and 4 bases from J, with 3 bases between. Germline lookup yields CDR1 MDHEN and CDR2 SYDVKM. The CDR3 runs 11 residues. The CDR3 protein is CASSGNQPQHF. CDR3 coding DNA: TGTGCCAGCAGTGGGAATCAGCCCCAGCATTTT.

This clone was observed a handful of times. CDR3 amino acids: CASSLAELAGGLDTQYF. The CDR3 nucleotides read TGCGCCAGCAGCTTGGCGGAACTAGCGGGAGGCCTAGATACGCAGTATTTT. The V gene is TRBV5-1, the J gene TRBJ2-3; 12 bases align to TRBD2. The J segment lost 5 bases and the V segment lost 0 bases, leaving 7 bases of the junction unmatched. The CDR3 extends over 17 amino acids. The germline gives CDR1 SGHRS, CDR2 YFSETQ.

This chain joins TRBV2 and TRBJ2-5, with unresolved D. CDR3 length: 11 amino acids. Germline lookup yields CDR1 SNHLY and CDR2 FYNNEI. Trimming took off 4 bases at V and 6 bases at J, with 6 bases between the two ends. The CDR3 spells CASSGQKTQYF. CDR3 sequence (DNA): TGTGCCAGCAGTGGACAAAAGACCCAGTACTTC.

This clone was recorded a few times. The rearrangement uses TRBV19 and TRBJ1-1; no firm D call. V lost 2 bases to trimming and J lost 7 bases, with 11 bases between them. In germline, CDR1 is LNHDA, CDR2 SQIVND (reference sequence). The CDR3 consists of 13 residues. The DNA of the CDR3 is TGTGCCAGTAGTATAAGGGAGCTTGGTGAAGCTTTCTTT. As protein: CASSIRELGEAFF.

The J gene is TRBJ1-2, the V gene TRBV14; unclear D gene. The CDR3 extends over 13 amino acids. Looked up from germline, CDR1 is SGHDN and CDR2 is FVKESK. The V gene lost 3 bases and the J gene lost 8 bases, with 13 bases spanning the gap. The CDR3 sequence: CASSQTGLRGYTF. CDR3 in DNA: TGTGCCAGCAGCCAGACCGGTCTGCGGGGCTACACCTTC.

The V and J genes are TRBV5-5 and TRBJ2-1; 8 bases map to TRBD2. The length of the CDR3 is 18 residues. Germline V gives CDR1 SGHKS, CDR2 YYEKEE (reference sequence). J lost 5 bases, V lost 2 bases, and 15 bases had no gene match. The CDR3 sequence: CASSFIIRSGDRHNEQFF. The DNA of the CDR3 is TGTGCCAGCAGCTTTATCATTCGTAGCGGGGACCGTCACAATGAGCAGTTCTTC.

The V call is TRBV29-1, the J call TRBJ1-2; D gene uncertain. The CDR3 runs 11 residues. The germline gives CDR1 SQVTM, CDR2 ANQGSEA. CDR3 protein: CRTEEGYGYTF. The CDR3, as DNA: TGCCGCACTGAGGAGGGCTATGGCTACACCTTC. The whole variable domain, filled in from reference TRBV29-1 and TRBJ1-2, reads SAVISQKPSRDICQRGTSLTIQCQVDSQVTMMFWYRQQPGQSLTLIATANQGSEATYESGFVIDKFPISRPNLTFSTLTVSNMSPEDSSIYLCRTEEGYGYTFGSGTRLTVV.

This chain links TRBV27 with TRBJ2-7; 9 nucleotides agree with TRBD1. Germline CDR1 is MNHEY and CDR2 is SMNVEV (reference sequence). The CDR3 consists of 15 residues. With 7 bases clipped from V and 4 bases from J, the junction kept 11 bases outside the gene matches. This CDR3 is CASTALGGTGYEQYF. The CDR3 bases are TGTGCCAGCACCGCGTTGGGTGGGACAGGGTACGAGCAGTACTTC.

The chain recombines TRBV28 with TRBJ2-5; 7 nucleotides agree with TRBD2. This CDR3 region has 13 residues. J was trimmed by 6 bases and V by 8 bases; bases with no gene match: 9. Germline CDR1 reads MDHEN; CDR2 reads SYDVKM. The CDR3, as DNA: TGTGCCAGCGGTACAGCGGGGCTCAAGACCCAGTACTTC. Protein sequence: CASGTAGLKTQYF.

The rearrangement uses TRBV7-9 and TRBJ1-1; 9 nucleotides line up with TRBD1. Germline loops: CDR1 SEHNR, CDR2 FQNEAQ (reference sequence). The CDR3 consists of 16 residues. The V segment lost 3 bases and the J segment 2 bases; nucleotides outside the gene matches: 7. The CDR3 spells CASSFTQGAGNTEAFF. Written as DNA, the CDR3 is TGTGCCAGCAGCTTTACACAGGGGGCGGGTAACACTGAAGCTTTCTTT. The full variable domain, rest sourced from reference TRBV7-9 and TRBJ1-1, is DTGVSQNPRHKITKRGQNVTFRCDPISEHNRLYWYRQTLGQGPEFLTYFQNEAQLEKSRLLSDRFSAERPKGSFSTLEIQRTEQGDSAMYLCASSFTQGAGNTEAFFGQGTRLTVV.

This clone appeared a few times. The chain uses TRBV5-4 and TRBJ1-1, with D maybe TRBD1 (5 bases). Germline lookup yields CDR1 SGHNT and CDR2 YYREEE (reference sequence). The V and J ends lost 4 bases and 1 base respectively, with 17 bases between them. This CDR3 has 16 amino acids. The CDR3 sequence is CASSGARQRSNTEAFF. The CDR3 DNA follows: TGTGCCAGCAGCGGAGCAAGACAGAGATCGAACACTGAAGCTTTCTTT.

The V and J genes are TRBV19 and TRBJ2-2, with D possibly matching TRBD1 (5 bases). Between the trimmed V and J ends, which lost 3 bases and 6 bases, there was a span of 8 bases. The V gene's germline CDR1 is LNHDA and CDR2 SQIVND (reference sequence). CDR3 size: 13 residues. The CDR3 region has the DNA TGTGCCAGTAGTATCCCAGGGTCCGGGGAGCTGTTTTTT. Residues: CASSIPGSGELFF. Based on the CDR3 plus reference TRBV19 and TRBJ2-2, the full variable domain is DGGITQSPKYLFRKEGQNVTLSCEQNLNHDAMYWYRQDPGQGLRLIYYSQIVNDFQKGDIAEGYSVSREKKESFPLTVTSAQKNPTAFYLCASSIPGSGELFFGEGSRLTVL.

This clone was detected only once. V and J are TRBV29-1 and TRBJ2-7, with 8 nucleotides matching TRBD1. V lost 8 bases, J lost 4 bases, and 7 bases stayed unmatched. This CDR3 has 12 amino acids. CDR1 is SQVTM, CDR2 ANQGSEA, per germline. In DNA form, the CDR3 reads TGCAGCATTGGACAGGGAGAATACGAGCAGTACTTC. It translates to CSIGQGEYEQYF.

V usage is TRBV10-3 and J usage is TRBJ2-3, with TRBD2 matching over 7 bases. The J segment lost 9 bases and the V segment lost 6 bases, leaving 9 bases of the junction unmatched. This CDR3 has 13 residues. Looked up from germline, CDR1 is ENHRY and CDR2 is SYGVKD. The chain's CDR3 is CAIRGGVGETQYF. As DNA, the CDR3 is TGTGCCATCAGGGGGGGGGTCGGAGAAACGCAGTATTTT.

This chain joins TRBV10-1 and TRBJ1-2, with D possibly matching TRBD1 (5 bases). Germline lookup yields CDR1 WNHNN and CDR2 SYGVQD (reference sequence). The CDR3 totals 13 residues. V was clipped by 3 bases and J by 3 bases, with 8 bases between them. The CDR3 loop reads CASSDGGDYGYTF. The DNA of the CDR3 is TGCGCCAGCAGTGATGGGGGGGACTATGGCTACACCTTC.

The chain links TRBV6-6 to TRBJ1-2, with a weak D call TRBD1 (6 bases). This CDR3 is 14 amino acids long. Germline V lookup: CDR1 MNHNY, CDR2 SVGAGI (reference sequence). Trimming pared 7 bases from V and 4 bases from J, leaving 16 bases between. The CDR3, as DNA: TGTGCCAGCATCCCGCAGGGGAGGGCCTATGGCTACACCTTC. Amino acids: CASIPQGRAYGYTF.

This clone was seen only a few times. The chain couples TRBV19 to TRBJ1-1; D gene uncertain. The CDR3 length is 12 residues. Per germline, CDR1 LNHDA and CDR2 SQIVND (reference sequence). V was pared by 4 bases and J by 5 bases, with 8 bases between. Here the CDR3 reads CASSRARTEAFF. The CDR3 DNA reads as TGTGCCAGTAGTAGGGCAAGGACTGAAGCTTTCTTT.

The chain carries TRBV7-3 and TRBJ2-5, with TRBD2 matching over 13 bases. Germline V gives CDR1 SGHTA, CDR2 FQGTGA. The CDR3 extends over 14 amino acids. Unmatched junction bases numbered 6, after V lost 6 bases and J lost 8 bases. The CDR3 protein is CASSFGLAGDTQYF. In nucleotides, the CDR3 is TGTGCCAGCAGTTTCGGACTAGCGGGAGATACCCAGTACTTC.